The 14 T cell receptor beta chains below were found in one sample sequenced in a study of T cell responses to AZD1222 COVID-19 vaccine. Repertoires were generated with immunoSEQ multiplex PCR, while TCRdb's copy carries only in-frame clones and drops some. The table has about 120,000 clones, 92% seen once; the top ten hold 1.5% to 2%. The material was peripheral blood, obtained on day 0 of AZD1222 vaccination. These receptors came from an adult in good health.

The rearrangement joins TRBV6-5 to TRBJ2-2, with D tentatively TRBD2 (7 bases). This CDR3 is 13 amino acids long. Germline V gene lookup returns CDR1 MNHEY and CDR2 SVGAGI. CDR3 residues: CAGASGYTGELFF. In DNA form, the CDR3 reads TGTGCGGGGGCTAGCGGATACACCGGGGAGCTGTTTTTT.

This chain links TRBV4-1 with TRBJ2-6; TRBD1 matches 7 bases. With V trimmed by 5 bases and J by 1 base, 2 bases remained unmatched. Per germline, CDR1 MGHRA and CDR2 YSYEKL. The CDR3 loop spans 15 amino acids. The CDR3 loop is CASSKDRSGANVLTF. CDR3 coding DNA: TGCGCCAGCAGCAAGGACAGGTCTGGGGCCAACGTCCTGACTTTC.

This chain links TRBV6-6 with TRBJ1-4; 9 bases line up with TRBD1. Germline V gene lookup returns CDR1 MNHNY and CDR2 SVGAGI (reference sequence). Trimming took 5 bases from V and 6 from J; bases not matched to a gene: 4. The CDR3 length is 14 residues. CDR3 bases: TGTGCCAGCAGTACCGGGACAGGGTATGAAAAACTGTTTTTT. Protein sequence: CASSTGTGYEKLFF.

The gene calls are TRBV3-1 (or the pseudogene TRBV3-2) and TRBJ1-2, with 7 nucleotides matching TRBD1. J lost 3 bases, V lost 5 bases, and 15 bases had no gene match. This CDR3 spans 17 amino acids. CDR1 is LGHDT and CDR2 is YNNKEL in the germline V gene (reference sequence). In DNA, the CDR3 is TGTGCCAGCAGCGCCCGGGGACAGTCCGTGGGGGACTATGGCTACACCTTC. Its translation is CASSARGQSVGDYGYTF.

The rearrangement uses TRBV18 and TRBJ1-2; 7 bases are shared with TRBD1. J gave up 2 bases and V 0 bases, and 3 bases lay outside the gene matches. The CDR3 length is 15 residues. Germline V lookup: CDR1 KGHSH, CDR2 LQKENI. The DNA for the CDR3 is TGTGCCAGCTCACCACCGACAGGGTACAACTATGGCTACACCTTC. Protein: CASSPPTGYNYGYTF.

The genes are TRBV7-9 and TRBJ1-2; maybe TRBD1 (6 bases). V gave up 4 bases and J gave up 8 bases, with 8 bases separating them. Per germline, CDR1 SEHNR and CDR2 FQNEAQ (reference sequence). The CDR3 covers 11 residues. The CDR3: CASSSTGGYTF. The CDR3 DNA sequence: TGTGCCAGCAGCTCTACAGGGGGCTACACCTTC. Full variable domain (remainder filled in from reference TRBV7-9 and TRBJ1-2): DTGVSQNPRHKITKRGQNVTFRCDPISEHNRLYWYRQTLGQGPEFLTYFQNEAQLEKSRLLSDRFSAERPKGSFSTLEIQRTEQGDSAMYLCASSSTGGYTFGSGTRLTVV.

The genes are TRBV18 and TRBJ2-3; D call uncertain. There are 16 residues in the CDR3. Trimming took 3 bases from V and 1 from J, leaving 14 bases between them. Germline values: CDR1 KGHSH, CDR2 LQKENI. The chain's CDR3 is CASSPSVDLGTDTQYF. DNA for the CDR3: TGTGCCAGCTCACCGTCCGTCGACCTTGGCACAGATACGCAGTATTTT.

The genes are TRBV30 and TRBJ1-1; tentative D call: TRBD1 (6 bases). The CDR3 extends over 14 amino acids. V lost 3 bases and J 1 base, leaving 12 bases between the germline ends. CDR1 is GTSNPN and CDR2 is SVGIG in the germline V gene (reference sequence). CDR3 in amino acids: CAWRNRDRNTEAFF. CDR3 in DNA: TGTGCCTGGAGGAACAGGGACCGGAACACTGAAGCTTTCTTT.

The chain combines TRBV3-1 (or the pseudogene TRBV3-2) with TRBJ1-1; tentative D call: TRBD1 (5 bases). CDR1 is LGHDT and CDR2 is YNNKEL in the germline V gene (reference sequence). This CDR3 has 14 residues. V gave up 6 bases and J gave up 0 bases, with 11 bases separating them. The CDR3 DNA follows: TGTGCCAGCAGGGTAGGGGCCATGAACACTGAAGCTTTCTTT. It encodes CASRVGAMNTEAFF.

The chain links TRBV5-1 to TRBJ1-5; D remains ambiguous. This CDR3 has 14 residues. The V end was cut by 1 base, the J end by 2 bases, with 7 bases between. CDR1 is SGHRS and CDR2 is YFSETQ in the germline V gene. Here the CDR3 reads CASSLSGGNQPQHF. CDR3 bases: TGCGCCAGCAGCTTGAGCGGTGGCAATCAGCCCCAGCATTTT.

The rearrangement joins TRBV2 to TRBJ2-2; 8 bases are a match to TRBD1. CDR3 length: 15 amino acids. V dropped 6 bases and J dropped 0; count of bases not matched to a gene: 3. Germline CDR1 SNHLY, CDR2 FYNNEI. The CDR3 region has the DNA TGTGCCAGCAGACAGACAGGGGCGAACACCGGGGAGCTGTTTTTT. Translating it yields CASRQTGANTGELFF.

The V gene is TRBV27, the J gene TRBJ1-4, with D tentatively TRBD1 (6 bases). The V end lost 5 bases, the J end lost 1 base, and 14 bases lay between the germline ends. The CDR3 is 16 amino acids. The V gene's germline CDR1 is MNHEY and CDR2 SMNVEV (reference sequence). The CDR3 bases are TGTGCCAGCAGTGCCGGCACAGGGAGAACTAATGAAAAACTGTTTTTT. Translation: CASSAGTGRTNEKLFF.

This clone appeared a single time. The chain uses TRBV2 and TRBJ1-2; D may be TRBD1 (5 bases). Trimming stripped 6 bases from V and 3 bases from J, with 14 bases between. The germline gives CDR1 SNHLY, CDR2 FYNNEI. The CDR3 length is 14 residues. CDR3 amino acids: CASRAGTQDYGYTF. The CDR3 DNA reads as TGTGCCAGCAGAGCAGGGACGCAGGACTATGGCTACACCTTC.

This sequence joins TRBV5-5 and TRBJ2-1; TRBD1 agrees at 9 bases. This CDR3 spans 15 amino acids. Germline V CDR1 and CDR2: SGHKS, YYEKEE (reference sequence). V was clipped by 4 bases and J by 6 bases; unmatched bases: 8. In nucleotides, the CDR3 is TGTGCCAGCAGCGACAGGGGGATTCGGCGCAATGAGCAGTTCTTC. It codes for CASSDRGIRRNEQFF.